Below are 14 T cell receptor beta chains sequenced from a single sample in a study of blood T cell repertoires in COVID-19. Generated by immunoSEQ multiplex PCR, the TCRdb table keeps only in-frame clones and is missing some. This table has hundreds of thousands of clones, around 90% appearing once. The sample was PBMCs or T cells enriched from blood (not recorded which). Receptors originate from a woman aged 40 to 55 with acute COVID-19.

The chain combines TRBV29-1 with TRBJ2-1; 8 bases align to TRBD1. Germline CDR1 and CDR2: SQVTM and ANQGSEA. Germline trimming cut 6 bases from V and 7 bases from J; bases unmatched to any gene: 11. This CDR3 has 14 residues. CDR3 loop: CSVSDRDDTNEQFF. The DNA of the CDR3 is TGCAGCGTCTCGGACAGGGATGATACGAATGAGCAGTTCTTC.

This chain links TRBV27 with TRBJ1-4; TRBD1 might be the D (5 bases). CDR1 and CDR2 from the germline V gene are MNHEY and SMNVEV (reference sequence). CDR3 length: 16 amino acids. V shed 3 bases and J shed 8 bases, with 19 bases lying between them. Written as DNA, the CDR3 is TGTGCCAGCAGTTTCCTTTGGCAGGGCGGTCGGGAAAAACTGTTTTTT. Amino acids: CASSFLWQGGREKLFF.

V gene TRBV27 combines with J gene TRBJ1-6; a possible D gene is TRBD1 (6 bases). The CDR3 contains 14 residues. V shed 2 bases and J shed 8 bases, with 10 bases lying between them. CDR1 is MNHEY and CDR2 is SMNVEV in the germline V gene (reference sequence). The CDR3, as DNA: TGTGCCAGCAGTTTAATAGGGGGTCATTCACCCCTCCACTTT. Its protein product is CASSLIGGHSPLHF.

This clone has a single count. V and J are TRBV19 and TRBJ2-1, with D possibly being TRBD1 (6 bases). With 11 bases removed from V and 6 bases from J, the gap between germline ends came to 20 bases. The CDR3 loop spans 14 amino acids. Germline CDR1 and CDR2: LNHDA and SQIVND (reference sequence). CDR3 protein: CASTQGIASNEQFF. Here the CDR3 DNA reads TGTGCCTCAACTCAGGGGATAGCAAGCAATGAGCAGTTCTTC.

Remarks on this clone: The same CDR3 arises from other DNA sequences in this sample as well. The chain combines TRBV12-3 or TRBV12-4 with TRBJ1-2; 7 bases fit TRBD1. The CDR3 is 13 residues long. V was clipped by 0 bases and J by 5 bases; unmatched bases: 0. For the CDR3, the DNA is TGTGCCAGCAGTTTAGCACAGGGGTATGGCTACACCTTC. Translated, it gives CASSLAQGYGYTF.

As for this clone: Other DNA sequences in this sample translate to the same CDR3. The chain employs TRBV5-1 and TRBJ1-2, with TRBD1 identical over 8 bases. The trim removed 4 bases at V and 0 bases at J, leaving 2 bases unmatched. Germline V gene data show CDR1 as SGHRS and CDR2 as YFSETQ. The CDR3 totals 14 residues. Here the CDR3 reads CASSPDRANYGYTF. The CDR3 DNA follows: TGCGCCAGCAGCCCGGACAGGGCTAACTATGGCTACACCTTC.

The chain joins TRBV5-1 to TRBJ1-4; D ambiguous. Germline loops: CDR1 SGHRS, CDR2 YFSETQ. The CDR3 spans 14 residues. Trimming took off 4 bases at V and 6 bases at J, with 13 bases between the two ends. For the CDR3, the DNA is TGCGCCAGCAGCATAAGACGGCGGGATGAAAAACTGTTTTTT. It codes for CASSIRRRDEKLFF.

The genes are TRBV5-1 and TRBJ2-1; possible D gene TRBD1, 5 bases. The germline V gene has CDR1 SGHRS and CDR2 YFSETQ. The germline V and J ends were trimmed by 4 bases and 1 base, with 9 bases remaining between them. CDR3 size: 14 residues. CDR3 sequence reads: CASSGATSYNEQFF. CDR3 coding DNA: TGCGCCAGCAGCGGGGCTACTTCCTACAATGAGCAGTTCTTC.

The gene calls are TRBV6-1 and TRBJ1-4, with D possibly matching TRBD1 (6 bases). Between the trimmed V and J ends, which lost 3 bases and 2 bases, there was a span of 13 bases. Germline values: CDR1 MNHNS, CDR2 SASEGT. The CDR3 has 16 residues. Written as DNA, the CDR3 is TGTGCCAGCAGTGATATACAGGGAAGGACTAATGAAAAACTGTTTTTT. Translation: CASSDIQGRTNEKLFF.

V usage is TRBV3-1 (or the pseudogene TRBV3-2) and J usage is TRBJ1-4; 8 nucleotides align to TRBD1. This CDR3 comprises 16 residues. From germline, CDR1 is LGHDT and CDR2 YNNKEL (reference sequence). The V gene end was trimmed by 4 bases and the J gene end by 6 bases; junction bases not matched to a gene: 10. CDR3 region: CASSPGPTGGHEKLFF. The CDR3 DNA reads as TGTGCCAGCAGCCCCGGGCCAACAGGGGGTCATGAAAAACTGTTTTTT.

The V and J genes are TRBV30 and TRBJ2-5, with D unclear. Trimming left V 0 bases short and J 0 bases short, with 8 bases between. The CDR3 length is 14 residues. Germline V gene lookup returns CDR1 GTSNPN and CDR2 SVGIG (reference sequence). The chain's CDR3 is CAWSVSRNQETQYF. In DNA form, the CDR3 reads TGTGCCTGGAGTGTCTCCAGGAACCAAGAGACCCAGTACTTC. The full variable domain, rest sourced from reference TRBV30 and TRBJ2-5, is SQTIHQWPATLVQPVGSPLSLECTVEGTSNPNLYWYRQAAGRGLQLLFYSVGIGQISSEVPQNLSASRPQDRQFILSSKKLLLSDSGFYLCAWSVSRNQETQYFGPGTRLLVL.

This clone was counted only a few times. J is TRBJ2-3 and V is TRBV7-2; D unresolved. V shed 1 base and J shed 4 bases, with 9 bases lying between them. Germline CDR1 and CDR2: SGHTA and FQGNSA. The CDR3 length is 14 residues. CDR3 DNA: TGTGCCAGCAGCTTAGGAGTAAGCCCAGATACGCAGTATTTT. Protein: CASSLGVSPDTQYF.

Of note for this clone: The same CDR3 can be traced to other DNA sequences in this sample. The chain recombines TRBV3-1 (or the pseudogene TRBV3-2) with TRBJ2-7, with D hard to call. The CDR3 totals 12 residues. V was pared by 1 base and J by 7 bases, with 8 bases between. The germline V gene encodes CDR1 LGHDT and CDR2 YNNKEL (reference sequence). The CDR3 sequence is CASSQAMREQYF. CDR3 sequence (DNA): TGTGCCAGCAGCCAAGCTATGAGGGAGCAGTACTTC.

The V gene is TRBV7-9, the J gene TRBJ1-4; D ambiguous. Looked up from germline, CDR1 is SEHNR and CDR2 is FQNEAQ (reference sequence). This CDR3 has 15 residues. The germline V and J ends were trimmed by 4 bases and 0 bases, with 9 bases remaining between them. The CDR3 is CASSSPEATNEKLFF. The CDR3 DNA is TGTGCCAGCAGCTCCCCGGAGGCAACTAATGAAAAACTGTTTTTT.